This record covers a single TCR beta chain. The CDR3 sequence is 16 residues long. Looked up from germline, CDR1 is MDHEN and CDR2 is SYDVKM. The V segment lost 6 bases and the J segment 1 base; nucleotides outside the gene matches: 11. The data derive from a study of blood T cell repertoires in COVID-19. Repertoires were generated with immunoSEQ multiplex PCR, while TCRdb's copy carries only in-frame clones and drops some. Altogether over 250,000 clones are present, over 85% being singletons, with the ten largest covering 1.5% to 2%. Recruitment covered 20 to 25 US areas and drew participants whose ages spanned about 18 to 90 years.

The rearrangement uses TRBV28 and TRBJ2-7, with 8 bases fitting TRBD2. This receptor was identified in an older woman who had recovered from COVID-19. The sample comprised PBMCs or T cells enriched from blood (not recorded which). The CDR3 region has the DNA TGTGCCAGCAGGATGGGTAGCGGGATACCGTCCTACGAGCAGTACTTC. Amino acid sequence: CASRMGSGIPSYEQYF. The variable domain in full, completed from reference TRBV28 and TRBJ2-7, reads DVKVTQSSRYLVKRTGEKVFLECVQDMDHENMFWYRQDPGLGLRLIYFSYDVKMKEKGDIPEGYSVSREKKERFSLILESASTNQTSMYLCASRMGSGIPSYEQYFGPGTRLTVT.